This TCR beta chain was sequenced in a study of shared clonotypes between healthy human individuals. In the sorted-subset replicate PCRs, 150 to 250 ng DNA, roughly 30,000 T cell genomes, was used. This table comes from immunoSEQ multiplex PCR, and its TCRdb copy is limited to in-frame clones, with some not included. The sample has approximately 2.4 million clones; roughly 95% are singletons. Trimming left V 1 base short and J 3 bases short, with 22 bases between. The CDR3 sequence is 18 residues long. This rearrangement joins TRBV5-3 to TRBJ2-5, with no clear D. TRBV5-3 is labeled an ORF, and its function is uncertain. Material: naive CD4+ T cells sorted from blood. Subset denoted: CD45RA+ positively selected. The origin of this receptor is a man between 18 and 29 years old in good health. This CDR3 is CARSLTQEPTRIKETQYF. CDR3 in DNA: TGTGCCAGAAGCTTGACCCAAGAACCAACAAGGATAAAAGAGACCCAGTACTTC.